These T cell receptor beta chains were read from a single sample in a study of cytomegalovirus exposure and HLA in healthy donors. The data were produced by immunoSEQ multiplex PCR, yet TCRdb's version contains in-frame clones alone and is incomplete. The profile shows 100,000 to 120,000 clones, 12% of them singletons. The sample was PBMCs. These receptors were collected from a middle-aged man in good health and CMV-seropositive. Each CDR3 is given with its conserved first and last residue. D genes are given only for firm matches. A clone size is listed for some rows: how often the clone was seen (once, few, many), or a class if it is expanded.

>TRBV2|TRBJ1-5|NA|TRBD1
CASSGTGGTQPQHF
TGTGCCAGCAGCGGGACAGGGGGGACTCAGCCCCAGCATTTT
>TRBV10-3|TRBJ1-5|few|TRBD1
CAISESPGQGGQPQHF
TGTGCCATCAGTGAGTCTCCGGGACAGGGAGGACAGCCCCAGCATTTT
>TRBV28|TRBJ1-2|NA|TRBD1
CASRLTGTGRRRGTF
TGTGCCAGCAGGCTTACCGGGACAGGACGTCGTCGGGGCACCTTC
>TRBV19|TRBJ2-7|NA|TRBD2
CASSIRGSDEQYF
TGTGCCAGTAGTATTCGCGGGAGCGACGAGCAGTACTTC
>TRBV6-5|TRBJ2-7|few|TRBD1
CASKGSEDRAYEQYF
TGTGCCAGCAAGGGGTCCGAGGACAGGGCCTACGAGCAGTACTTC
>TRBV5-1|TRBJ2-3|few|NA
CASSLEGVKGGGTDTQYF
TGCGCCAGCAGCTTGGAGGGAGTGAAGGGGGGGGGCACAGATACGCAGTATTTT
>TRBV2|TRBJ1-5|few|NA
CASRKSPGPNQPQHF
TGTGCCAGCCGAAAGAGCCCAGGGCCCAATCAGCCCCAGCATTTT
>TRBV27|TRBJ2-1|few|NA
CASSPTTGEEQFF
TGTGCCAGCAGTCCGACGACTGGGGAGGAGCAGTTCTTC
>TRBV7-9|TRBJ1-2|few|NA
CASSSTAYGYTF
TGTGCCAGCAGCTCGACAGCGTATGGCTACACCTTC
>TRBV29-1|TRBJ1-1|few|NA
CSVDQGPVNTEAFF
TGCAGCGTTGATCAGGGGCCAGTGAACACTGAAGCTTTCTTT
>TRBV4-3|TRBJ2-7|NA|NA
CASSQYRDTSYEQYF
TGCGCCAGCAGCCAGTACCGGGACACGTCCTACGAGCAGTACTTC